The present T cell receptor beta chain was sequenced within a study of T cell responses to AZD1222 COVID-19 vaccine. Study observations and caveats: The study found vaccine-associated CD4 TCRs spanning spike, dominant at 160-218 and 743-854. Donor demographics were predominantly white British with a female majority; clonal diversity may be underestimated. Unmutated regions of variants are reportedly targeted by nearly half of spike-specific TCRs. Seropositive status at baseline applied to only five to seven AZD1222 recipients.

Generated by immunoSEQ multiplex PCR, the TCRdb table keeps only in-frame clones and is missing some. The sample comprises 150,000 to 160,000 clones, 87% of which are singletons, and 8% to 10% rests with the top ten. Germline loops: CDR1 LNHNV, CDR2 YYDKDF (reference sequence). V lost 3 bases and J lost 13; bases outside the gene matches: 12. CDR3 length: 15 amino acids. A note on this clone: Its target is unknown.

The chain links TRBV15 to TRBJ2-1, with TRBD2 matching 10 bases. Sequenced here: peripheral blood, sampled 28 days after the second AZD1222 dose. This receptor was identified in an adult who received the AZD1222 COVID-19 vaccine. The CDR3 reads CATSREGLASGPQFF. The CDR3 DNA reads as TGTGCCACCAGCAGGGAGGGACTAGCGAGCGGTCCCCAGTTCTTC.